Only one count was recorded for the clone carrying this T cell receptor beta chain. Germline is not matched at one junction end, which may reflect a read error. The sample originates from a study of preoperative IRX-2 immunotherapy in early breast cancer. Described treatment: preoperative locoregional IRX-2 cytokine immunotherapy. This phase Ib study tested locoregional IRX-2 cytokine immunotherapy given before surgery. TCRdb's table, derived via immunoSEQ multiplex PCR, lists solely in-frame clones and lacks some. This table holds approximately 96,000 clones, roughly 88% found once. Germline V gene lookup returns CDR1 MNHEY and CDR2 SMNVEV (reference sequence). CDR3 length equals 13 residues.

The chain links TRBV27 to TRBJ1-5; tentative D call: TRBD1 (6 bases). This TCR was recovered from a human donor with breast cancer. This specimen was tumor tissue, taken after IRX-2 immunotherapy. The CDR3 DNA reads TGTGCCACCAGTGGTCAGGGGAATCAGCCCCAGCATTTT. Amino acids: CATSGQGNQPQHF.